The 9 T cell receptor beta chains in this list originate from one sample, sequenced in a study of PD-L1 blockade in urothelial cancer. The time point denotes: pretreatment peripheral blood. The method was immunoSEQ multiplex PCR; TCRdb's version includes in-frame clones alone and lacks a portion of them. Altogether tens of thousands of clones are present, approximately 87% being singletons, with the ten largest covering over 4%. The sample here was PBMCs, taken around atezolizumab (anti-PD-L1) treatment. The receptors stem from a man aged 65-85 years with urothelial cancer.

This clone has only one observation. The chain recombines TRBV5-6 with TRBJ2-3, with TRBD2 matching 9 bases. The CDR3 contains 17 residues. The ends lost 1 base at V and 5 bases at J; junction bases unmatched: 11. Germline CDR1 SGHDT, CDR2 YYEEEE. The CDR3 sequence is CASSLLGRGRARDTQYF. In DNA form, the CDR3 reads TGTGCCAGCAGCTTGCTGGGTCGCGGGAGGGCCAGAGATACGCAGTATTTT.

This chain joins TRBV19 and TRBJ2-1; TRBD2 matches at 10 bases. The germline V gene has CDR1 LNHDA and CDR2 SQIVND (reference sequence). The CDR3 contains 15 residues. Germline trimming cut 2 bases from V and 6 bases from J; bases unmatched to any gene: 4. CDR3 DNA sequence: TGTGCCAGTAGTATAAACCTAGCGGGAGTCAATGAGCAGTTCTTC. Translated, it gives CASSINLAGVNEQFF.

The V call is TRBV19, the J call TRBJ1-1, with D perhaps TRBD1 (6 bases). The CDR3 contains 15 residues. Per the germline V gene, CDR1 is LNHDA and CDR2 is SQIVND (reference sequence). The ends were cut back, 3 bases at V and 3 bases at J, with 14 bases in the middle. Here the CDR3 reads CASSILPGTHTEAFF. The CDR3 region has the DNA TGTGCCAGTAGTATCCTACCCGGGACACACACTGAAGCTTTCTTT.

The V and J genes are TRBV28 and TRBJ1-2; TRBD1 is a possible D gene (5 bases). This CDR3 has 16 residues. Trimming removed 1 base at V and 4 bases at J, with 16 bases between. CDR1 is MDHEN and CDR2 is SYDVKM in the germline V gene. The CDR3 here is CASSLYLDISLYGYTF. Written as DNA, the CDR3 is TGTGCCAGCAGTTTATACCTGGACATAAGCCTCTATGGCTACACCTTC.

The rearrangement uses TRBV28 and TRBJ1-5, with 11 bases fitting TRBD1. Germline values: CDR1 MDHEN, CDR2 SYDVKM. Trimming cost V 6 bases and J 2 bases; bases outside gene matches: 12. The length of the CDR3 is 18 residues. DNA of the CDR3: TGTGCCAGCAGCCCCTTAGGACAGGGGGCCGGGGGCAATCAGCCCCAGCATTTT. Amino acid sequence: CASSPLGQGAGGNQPQHF. Full variable domain (outside the CDR3, taken from reference TRBV28 and TRBJ1-5): DVKVTQSSRYLVKRTGEKVFLECVQDMDHENMFWYRQDPGLGLRLIYFSYDVKMKEKGDIPEGYSVSREKKERFSLILESASTNQTSMYLCASSPLGQGAGGNQPQHFGDGTRLSIL.

This chain connects TRBV9 to TRBJ2-2, with D possibly being TRBD2 (5 bases). The CDR3 covers 12 residues. Trimming left V 7 bases short and J 4 bases short, with 8 bases between. Germline values: CDR1 SGDLS, CDR2 YYNGEE. This chain's CDR3 is CASAGITGELFF. CDR3 DNA: TGTGCCAGCGCGGGCATCACCGGGGAGCTGTTTTTT.

The V and J genes are TRBV19 and TRBJ1-1, with 8 bases identical to TRBD1. Per the germline V gene, CDR1 is LNHDA and CDR2 is SQIVND (reference sequence). The CDR3 is made up of 14 amino acids. The V and J ends lost 4 bases and 4 bases, in that order; junction bases with no gene match: 5. CDR3 nucleotide sequence: TGTGCCAGTAGTACGTCGGACAGGGTCACTGAAGCTTTCTTT. This sequence encodes CASSTSDRVTEAFF. Together with reference TRBV19 and TRBJ1-1, the CDR3 gives the full variable domain: DGGITQSPKYLFRKEGQNVTLSCEQNLNHDAMYWYRQDPGQGLRLIYYSQIVNDFQKGDIAEGYSVSREKKESFPLTVTSAQKNPTAFYLCASSTSDRVTEAFFGQGTRLTVV.

The chain employs TRBV2 and TRBJ1-4; 10 bases agree with TRBD1. Germline V gene sequence: CDR1 SNHLY, CDR2 FYNNEI. This CDR3 spans 16 amino acids. V lost 5 bases to trimming and J lost 8 bases; unmatched junction nucleotides: 11. The CDR3 DNA reads as TGTGCCAGCAGTCCGGGACAGGGGCTTCTTGGGGAAAAACTGTTTTTT. It is translated as CASSPGQGLLGEKLFF. The whole variable domain, filled in from reference TRBV2 and TRBJ1-4, reads EPEVTQTPSHQVTQMGQEVILRCVPISNHLYFYWYRQILGQKVEFLVSFYNNEISEKSEIFDDQFSVERPDGSNFTLKIRSTKLEDSAMYFCASSPGQGLLGEKLFFGSGTQLSVL.

The chain joins TRBV9 to TRBJ2-3; weak D call: TRBD1 (6 bases). Germline V gene lookup returns CDR1 SGDLS and CDR2 YYNGEE. V was trimmed by 4 bases and J by 4 bases, leaving 16 bases between them. The CDR3 runs 15 residues. CDR3 DNA: TGTGCCAGCAGCCGAGGGGACACGCTTTCAGATACGCAGTATTTT. This encodes CASSRGDTLSDTQYF. Full variable domain (remainder filled in from reference TRBV9 and TRBJ2-3): DSGVTQTPKHLITATGQRVTLRCSPRSGDLSVYWYQQSLDQGLQFLIQYYNGEERAKGNILERFSAQQFPDLHSELNLSSLELGDSALYFCASSRGDTLSDTQYFGPGTRLTVL.